This TCR beta chain is drawn from a study of cytomegalovirus exposure and HLA in healthy donors. The CDR3 loop spans 13 amino acids. Trimming at V came to 8 bases and at J to 8 bases, leaving 8 bases not matched to a gene. Germline values: CDR1 KGHSH, CDR2 LQKENI. The PCR contained 60 Vbeta and 13 Jbeta primers. Using immunoSEQ multiplex PCR, the repertoire was profiled, and TCRdb retains in-frame clones only, with some absent. The sample holds about 190,000 clones, roughly 77% seen once. This clone has a handful of counts. This receptor was taken from a man aged 35 to 55 in good health and CMV-seropositive. Sequences were obtained from PBMCs. The chain uses TRBV18 and TRBJ1-4, with TRBD1 matching over 7 bases. The CDR3 DNA reads as TGTGCCAGCGCTTCGGGACAGCTAGAAAAACTGTTTTTT. As protein: CASASGQLEKLFF.